These 17 T cell receptor beta chains came from one sample sequenced in a study of tumor-infiltrating lymphocytes in primary liver carcinoma. A constant-region primer served to make TCR beta cDNA from about 500 ng total RNA. Three-round nested multiplex PCR performed with slightly modified ARM-PCR produced the TCR beta libraries. A C-beta reverse primer and TRBV1-TRBV30 forward primers served in each of the first two PCR rounds, at ten to eleven cycles apiece. Each CDR3 protein is one row after TCRdb ran MiXCR on the multiplex PCR reads. The sample includes 90,000 to 100,000 distinct CDR3 sequences, 69% of them seen just once. The tissue used was unsorted bulk material of about 19-30 mg. RNA and DNA were co-extracted from it with the AllPrep DNA/RNA mini kit. The sequenced sample consisted of liver tumor tissue from sampling region 5. Subset noted: tumor region T5, tumor centre. The receptor source for this set is a woman between 55 and 75 years old with primary liver carcinoma and hepatitis B virus infection.

Turning to this clonotype: No conserved phenylalanine or tryptophan is present at the end of the CDR3, so a read error is the likely explanation. It is unclear where the CDR3 begins or ends on the DNA, so no DNA is shown, and the CDR3 is as TCRdb lists it. J is TRBJ1-1 and V is TRBV5-1; the table assigns TRBD1, which was not confirmed against the DNA. The CDR3 comprises 14 residues, both ends counted. Germline V CDR1 and CDR2: SGHRS, YFSETQ. CDR3 sequence: CASSLGTANTDASL.

Ten or more counts support this clonotype. The V call is TRBV28, the J call TRBJ2-7; 11 bases map to TRBD2. Germline loops: CDR1 MDHEN, CDR2 SYDVKM. The CDR3 runs 19 residues. Trimming cost V 5 bases and J 3 bases; bases outside gene matches: 18. The chain's CDR3 is CASSTRQGVAGGDVYEQYF. The CDR3 nucleotides read TGTGCCAGCAGTACCCGACAGGGAGTAGCGGGAGGGGATGTCTACGAGCAGTACTTC.

As concerns this clonotype: One end of the junction does not line up with germline, which may come from a read error. The chain uses TRBV4-2 and TRBJ2-7; 9 bases are shared with TRBD1. The germline V gene has CDR1 LGHNA and CDR2 YNFKEQ. The CDR3 is 14 amino acids. CDR3 amino acids: CVSGQGQGDYEQYF. CDR3 bases: TGTGTCAGCGGCCAGGGACAGGGAGACTACGAGCAGTACTTC.

The chain employs TRBV25-1 and TRBJ1-1; D is ambiguous. This CDR3 comprises 13 residues. Per the germline V gene, CDR1 is MGHDK and CDR2 is SYGVNS. Trimming left V 3 bases short and J 3 bases short, with 8 bases between. The CDR3 spells CASSEVGYTEAFF. CDR3 in DNA: TGTGCCAGCAGTGAGGTGGGGTACACTGAAGCTTTCTTT. The full variable domain, its missing parts supplied by reference TRBV25-1 and TRBJ1-1, is EADIYQTPRYLVIGTGKKITLECSQTMGHDKMYWYQQDPGMELHLIHYSYGVNSTEKGDLSSESTVSRIRTEHFPLTLESARPSHTSQYLCASSEVGYTEAFFGQGTRLTVV.

As concerns this clonotype: Possible read error: a much larger clone is one base away. This rearrangement joins TRBV10-3 to TRBJ1-2; weak D call: TRBD1 (5 bases). The CDR3 totals 14 residues. Germline V CDR1 and CDR2: ENHRY, SYGVKD. The CDR3 loop reads CATTWGGANYDYTF. The CDR3 nucleotides are TGTGCCACCACCTGGGGAGGGGCTAACTATGACTACACCTTC.

This clonotype was recorded only once. The conserved closing phenylalanine or tryptophan is absent in this CDR3, likely reflecting a read error. The gene calls are TRBV5-4 and TRBJ2-3; D is undetermined. Trimming took 0 bases from V and 6 from J, leaving 17 bases between them. Looked up from germline, CDR1 is SGHNT and CDR2 is YYREEE (reference sequence). The length of the CDR3 is 16 residues. The DNA for the CDR3 is TGTGCCAGCAGCTTGGTCAGCAATATTGACACCGATACGCAGTATGTT. The encoded protein is CASSLVSNIDTDTQYV.

This clonotype has just one count. The chain has TRBV11-2 and TRBJ2-7; TRBD2 aligns across 8 bases. Germline trimming cut 7 bases from V and 13 bases from J; bases unmatched to any gene: 24. The germline CDR1 and CDR2 sequences are SGHAT and FQNNGV. CDR3 length: 16 amino acids. The CDR3 spells CASTTPGREARGDQYF. CDR3 sequence (DNA): TGTGCCAGCACTACTCCTGGGCGGGAGGCAAGGGGGGATCAATACTTC. Filled out from reference TRBV11-2 and TRBJ2-7, the complete variable domain reads EAGVAQSPRYKIIEKRQSVAFWCNPISGHATLYWYQQILGQGPKLLIQFQNNGVVDDSQLPKDRFSAERLKGVDSTLKIQPAKLEDSAVYLCASTTPGREARGDQYFGPGTRLTVT.

In its sample, this clonotype ranks as medium-sized. The CDR3 sequence is CASSPDRAGLGTYEQYF. CDR3 nucleotide sequence: TGTGCCAGCAGCCCGGACCGAGCGGGATTAGGTACCTACGAGCAGTACTTC. The chain combines TRBV11-3 with TRBJ2-7; 7 bases line up with TRBD2. V lost 5 bases, J lost 2 bases, and 15 bases stayed unmatched. Germline V CDR1 and CDR2: SGHNT, YENEEA. This CDR3 comprises 17 residues. Full variable domain (outside the CDR3, taken from reference TRBV11-3 and TRBJ2-7): EAGVVQSPRYKIIEKKQPVAFWCNPISGHNTLYWYLQNLGQGPELLIRYENEEAVDDSQLPKDRFSAERLKGVDSTLKIQPAELGDSAVYLCASSPDRAGLGTYEQYFGPGTRLTVT.

Worth noting for this clonotype: A read error may produce the germline difference seen at one junction end. The CDR3 DNA reads as TGTACCAGCAGCACCACTAGCGGACAAGAGACCCAGTACTTC. Translated: CTSSTTSGQETQYF. The chain joins TRBV11-2 to TRBJ2-5, with 8 bases matching TRBD2. Germline CDR1 and CDR2: SGHAT and FQNNGV. The CDR3 has 14 residues.

Turning to this clonotype: A much larger clone differs by one base, so this may be a read error. V is TRBV28 and J is TRBJ2-7, with D tentatively TRBD2 (6 bases). Trimming removed 7 bases at V and 2 bases at J, with 21 bases between. This CDR3 region has 16 residues. In germline, CDR1 is MDHEN, CDR2 SYDVKM. CDR3 sequence reads: CASTIWGVAATYEQYF. The CDR3, as DNA: TGTGCCAGCACTATCTGGGGGGTAGCGGCTACCTACGAGCAGTACTTC. The complete variable domain, with remaining parts taken from reference TRBV28 and TRBJ2-7, reads DVKVTQSSRYLVKRTGEKVFLECVQDMDHENMFWYRQDPGLGLRLIYFSYDVKMKEKGDIPEGYSVSREKKERFSLILESASTNQTSMYLCASTIWGVAATYEQYFGPGTRLTVT.

With regard to this clonotype: Just one base apart from a much larger clone, this may be a read error. J is TRBJ2-6 and V is TRBV14; no clear D. The CDR3 contains 17 residues. V lost 1 base and J 5 bases, leaving 15 bases between the germline ends. The germline V gene has CDR1 SGHDN and CDR2 FVKESK. The DNA for the CDR3 is TGTGCCAGCAGCCAAGGCGGACGGAGTCTCCGGGCCAACGTCCTGACTTTC. This gives the protein CASSQGGRSLRANVLTF.

In its sample, this clonotype was seen a few times. Possible read error: a much larger clone is one base away. The CDR3 carries no conserved terminal phenylalanine or tryptophan, so it likely arises from a read error. This rearrangement joins TRBV29-1 to TRBJ1-1; 8 nucleotides match TRBD1. The V and J ends lost 7 bases and 3 bases, in that order; junction bases with no gene match: 19. Germline CDR1 and CDR2: SQVTM and ANQGSEA. CDR3 length: 17 residues. CDR3 sequence (DNA): TGCAGCGGGAGGGGCGCAACAGGGGGAATTTTGCACACTGAAGCTTTCTCT. As protein: CSGRGATGGILHTEAFS.

In regard to this clonotype: A much larger clone differs from this one at a single base, so this may be a read error. V gene TRBV6-5 combines with J gene TRBJ2-1; no clear D gene. This CDR3 comprises 15 residues. The germline V gene encodes CDR1 MNHEY and CDR2 SVGAGI. V was shortened by 3 bases and J by 6 bases, with 15 bases between the two germline ends. The CDR3: CASSYWEQPPNEQFF. CDR3 bases: TGTGCCAGCAGTTATTGGGAACAGCCCCCCAATGAGCAGTTCTTC.

The V and J genes are TRBV11-2 and TRBJ2-1; 11 bases align to TRBD2. The V gene end was trimmed by 8 bases and the J gene end by 8 bases; junction bases not matched to a gene: 17. Germline CDR1 is SGHAT and CDR2 is FQNNGV. The CDR3 extends over 17 amino acids. The chain's CDR3 is CASCRRLAGRPGDEQFF. The CDR3 bases are TGTGCCAGCTGCAGGAGACTAGCGGGAAGGCCAGGGGATGAGCAGTTCTTC.

On this clonotype itself: Here the CDR3 omits its conserved ending phenylalanine or tryptophan, so a read error is the likely source. The genes are TRBV13 and TRBJ2-1, with 7 bases identical to TRBD2. V trimming: 6 bases; J trimming: 5 bases; junction bases outside the gene matches: 7. The V gene's germline CDR1 is PRHDT and CDR2 FYEKMQ (reference sequence). The CDR3 runs to 14 residues. The CDR3 here is CASSPRDYNNEQFL. The DNA of the CDR3 is TGTGCCAGCAGTCCCCGGGACTACAACAATGAGCAGTTCCTC.

This clonotype occurred many times. The rearrangement joins TRBV12-3 or TRBV12-4 to TRBJ1-1, with a possible D match to TRBD1 (5 bases). The CDR3 has 15 amino acids. Trimming shortened V by 2 bases and J by 4 bases, and 14 bases separated the two germline ends. The CDR3 protein is CASSLQGPAGTEAFF. CDR3 nucleotides: TGTGCCAGCAGTTTACAGGGACCCGCAGGCACTGAAGCTTTCTTT.

Comments on this clonotype: A junction end diverges from the germline sequence, so it may reflect a read error. This chain links TRBV11-2 with TRBJ2-3; perhaps D is TRBD1 or TRBD2 (5 bases each). CDR1 and CDR2 (germline): SGHAT, FQNNGV. CDR3 length: 18 amino acids. CDR3 sequence reads: CASSSPLTGANHPDMQYF. The CDR3 coding sequence is TGTGCCAGCAGCTCCCCCCTTACCGGGGCTAATCATCCAGATATGCAGTATTTT.